The 21 T cell receptor beta chains reported below all come from one sample, sequenced in a study of T cell responses to AZD1222 COVID-19 vaccine. TCRdb's table, derived via immunoSEQ multiplex PCR, lists solely in-frame clones and lacks some. The sample shows 150,000 or so clones, approximately 87% of them seen only once. The input for sequencing was peripheral blood, taken on day 0 of MenACWY control vaccination. These TCRs come from an adult in good health.

The chain is built from TRBV7-2 and TRBJ1-2, with D possibly being TRBD1 (5 bases). Germline CDR1 is SGHTA and CDR2 is FQGNSA. This CDR3 spans 13 amino acids. V lost 5 bases to trimming and J lost 8 bases, with 15 bases between them. CDR3 region: CASSLQALGGYTF. CDR3 sequence (DNA): TGTGCCAGCAGCCTACAGGCTCTGGGGGGCTACACCTTC.

The gene calls are TRBV9 and TRBJ2-7; the D gene is possibly TRBD2 (5 bases). The germline V gene has CDR1 SGDLS and CDR2 YYNGEE. The CDR3 covers 13 residues. Trimming took off 7 bases at V and 2 bases at J, with 13 bases between the two ends. The CDR3 protein is CASGREGPYEQYF. The CDR3 DNA reads TGTGCCAGCGGGAGAGAGGGCCCCTACGAGCAGTACTTC.

The CDR3 here is CASSLLLAGGGNEQFF. The CDR3 coding sequence is TGTGCCAGCAGTTTATTATTAGCGGGAGGGGGGAATGAGCAGTTCTTC. This chain connects TRBV27 to TRBJ2-1, with TRBD2 matching over 11 bases. V was clipped by 1 base and J by 7 bases; unmatched bases: 6. This CDR3 region has 16 residues. The germline gives CDR1 MNHEY, CDR2 SMNVEV (reference sequence).

This clone was counted between two and nine times. The chain couples TRBV11-2 to TRBJ1-1, with TRBD1 matching over 7 bases. From germline, CDR1 is SGHAT and CDR2 FQNNGV. The CDR3 totals 17 residues. V lost 5 bases, J lost 1 base, and 13 bases stayed unmatched. CDR3 nucleotide sequence: TGTGCCAGCAGCCCAAGGACAGGCCAGCGGGGGAACACTGAAGCTTTCTTT. It specifies CASSPRTGQRGNTEAFF.

This chain links TRBV7-8 with TRBJ1-4; no reliable D call. Per the germline V gene, CDR1 is SGHVS and CDR2 is FQNEAQ. There are 14 residues in the CDR3. With 2 bases removed from V and 8 bases from J, the gap between germline ends came to 12 bases. DNA of the CDR3: TGTGCCAGCAGCTTACATTCGGGTCAGGAAAAACTGTTTTTT. It encodes CASSLHSGQEKLFF.

This sequence joins TRBV10-2 and TRBJ1-2; the D is unclear. V lost 7 bases to trimming and J lost 1 base, with 10 bases between them. CDR1 and CDR2 from the germline V gene are WSHSY and SAAADI. This CDR3 is built from 13 residues. CDR3 in amino acids: CASKLQSNYGYTF. CDR3 bases: TGCGCCAGCAAACTTCAGAGTAACTATGGCTACACCTTC.

This chain's CDR3 is CASGGRYEQYV. CDR3 coding DNA: TGTGCCTCCGGAGGTCGCTACGAGCAGTACGTC. The chain carries TRBV28 and TRBJ2-7; D might be TRBD2 (5 bases). Germline V gene data show CDR1 as MDHEN and CDR2 as SYDVKM. CDR3 size: 11 residues. V dropped 11 bases and J dropped 3 bases, with 11 bases sitting between them.

This chain uses TRBV30 with TRBJ1-2; 8 bases map to TRBD1. With V trimmed by 3 bases and J by 8 bases, 8 bases remained unmatched. CDR3 size: 13 residues. Germline V lookup: CDR1 GTSNPN, CDR2 SVGIG (reference sequence). The CDR3 DNA sequence: TGTGCCTGGAGGGACAGGGACGAAGGGGGCTACACCTTC. This codes for CAWRDRDEGGYTF. The full variable domain, in which reference TRBV30 and TRBJ1-2 provide the parts outside the CDR3, is SQTIHQWPATLVQPVGSPLSLECTVEGTSNPNLYWYRQAAGRGLQLLFYSVGIGQISSEVPQNLSASRPQDRQFILSSKKLLLSDSGFYLCAWRDRDEGGYTFGSGTRLTVV.

CDR3 amino acids: CSGKRGDEQYF. The CDR3 nucleotides read TGCAGCGGGAAAAGAGGGGACGAGCAGTACTTC. The J gene is TRBJ2-7, the V gene TRBV29-1, with D perhaps TRBD1 or TRBD2 (5 bases each). Germline-derived CDR1 and CDR2 are SQVTM and ANQGSEA. Trimming cost V 7 bases and J 5 bases, with 12 bases left between them. CDR3 size: 11 residues.

This chain joins TRBV3-1 (or the pseudogene TRBV3-2) and TRBJ2-3; 15 nucleotides match TRBD2. Germline V gives CDR1 LGHDT, CDR2 YNNKEL (reference sequence). CDR3 length: 17 amino acids. With V trimmed by 5 bases and J by 9 bases, 12 bases remained unmatched. The CDR3 reads CASSGQGLAGGPGTQYF. The CDR3 nucleotides are TGTGCCAGCAGCGGGCAAGGACTAGCGGGGGGGCCAGGGACGCAGTATTTT.

This chain uses TRBV21-1 with TRBJ2-5; the table's D call TRBD1 went unverified against the DNA. TRBV21-1 counts as a pseudogene. CDR3 length: 13 amino acids. The chain's CDR3 is CASSGLREETQYF. CDR3 DNA sequence: TGTGCCAGCAGTGGTCTCAGGGAAGAGACCCAGTACTTC.

The rearrangement links TRBV14 to TRBJ2-1, with D perhaps TRBD2 (6 bases). Trimming cost V 3 bases and J 3 bases, with 15 bases left between them. There are 16 residues in the CDR3. From germline, CDR1 is SGHDN and CDR2 FVKESK. In DNA, the CDR3 is TGTGCCAGCAGCCACTACTCCAGCGGGCTCTACAATGAGCAGTTCTTC. It translates to CASSHYSSGLYNEQFF.

V usage is TRBV30 and J usage is TRBJ1-4; 7 bases match TRBD1. Unmatched junction bases numbered 16, after V lost 4 bases and J lost 11 bases. The CDR3 has 15 residues. The V gene's germline CDR1 is GTSNPN and CDR2 SVGIG (reference sequence). CDR3 sequence (DNA): TGTGCCTGGAAGCCCCCAGACAGGGTCACAGGTAAACTGTTTTTT. Protein sequence: CAWKPPDRVTGKLFF.

This clone was observed a handful of times. This chain connects TRBV5-1 to TRBJ2-1, with no clear D. CDR1 and CDR2 (germline): SGHRS, YFSETQ. This CDR3 contains 11 residues. V shed 6 bases and J shed 8 bases, with 9 bases lying between them. The CDR3 DNA follows: TGCGCCAGCAAGGGCTTCGATGAGCAGTTCTTC. This translates into CASKGFDEQFF.

The chain joins TRBV4-1 to TRBJ1-3; D is undetermined. This CDR3 comprises 18 residues. Looked up from germline, CDR1 is MGHRA and CDR2 is YSYEKL. Deletions cut 1 base from V and 0 bases from J, with 16 bases between. CDR3 protein: CASSQVGSGPFSGNTIYF. CDR3 bases: TGCGCCAGCAGCCAAGTTGGGTCGGGCCCGTTCTCTGGAAACACCATATATTTT.

The chain couples TRBV19 to TRBJ2-1, with D unclear. Trimming left V 8 bases short and J 2 bases short, with 7 bases between. The CDR3 is 12 amino acids. CDR1 LNHDA and CDR2 SQIVND come from the germline V gene (reference sequence). CDR3 nucleotides: TGTGCCAGTCGCCAACCCTACAATGAGCAGTTCTTC. It translates to CASRQPYNEQFF.

The CDR3 region has the DNA TGTGCCAGCAGTTCCGGACTAGTGGGGGGGGATACGCAGTATTTT. Encoded protein: CASSSGLVGGDTQYF. The J gene is TRBJ2-3, the V gene TRBV6-5; 7 bases are shared with TRBD2. Germline V gene lookup returns CDR1 MNHEY and CDR2 SVGAGI. Unmatched junction bases numbered 10, after V lost 4 bases and J lost 6 bases. The CDR3 extends over 15 amino acids.

The CDR3 here is CASSPTDRAETQYF. The CDR3 DNA follows: TGTGCCAGCTCACCTACGGACAGGGCAGAGACCCAGTACTTC. The V call is TRBV18, the J call TRBJ2-5; 8 bases fit TRBD1. The CDR3 is made up of 14 amino acids. Per the germline V gene, CDR1 is KGHSH and CDR2 is LQKENI. V lost 3 bases to trimming and J lost 4 bases; unmatched junction nucleotides: 4. The full variable domain, in which reference TRBV18 and TRBJ2-5 provide the parts outside the CDR3, is NAGVMQNPRHLVRRRGQEARLRCSPMKGHSHVYWYRQLPEEGLKFMVYLQKENIIDESGMPKERFSAEFPKEGPSILRIQQVVRGDSAAYFCASSPTDRAETQYFGPGTRLLVL.

The DNA for the CDR3 is TGCAGCGTTGTGGGGGGGACAGCAGTCTACGAGCAGTACTTC. Amino acids: CSVVGGTAVYEQYF. The rearrangement uses TRBV29-1 and TRBJ2-7; D tentatively reads TRBD1 or TRBD2 (7 bases each). Germline values: CDR1 SQVTM, CDR2 ANQGSEA. This CDR3 contains 14 residues. V lost 4 bases and J lost 3, with 16 bases in between.

In this sample, this clone turned up once. The chain's CDR3 is CASSPRPDNEKLFF. For the CDR3, the DNA is TGTGCCAGCTCACCAAGGCCAGATAATGAAAAACTGTTTTTT. The chain couples TRBV18 to TRBJ1-4; D remains ambiguous. CDR1 and CDR2 (germline): KGHSH, LQKENI. Trimming took off 2 bases at V and 4 bases at J, with 8 bases between the two ends. The CDR3 has 14 residues.

V gene TRBV14 combines with J gene TRBJ2-7, with D uncertain. Trimming pared 3 bases from V and 4 bases from J, leaving 7 bases between. Germline V gives CDR1 SGHDN, CDR2 FVKESK. The CDR3 covers 12 residues. CDR3 loop: CASSHQAYEQYF. Written as DNA, the CDR3 is TGTGCCAGCAGCCACCAGGCGTACGAGCAGTACTTC.